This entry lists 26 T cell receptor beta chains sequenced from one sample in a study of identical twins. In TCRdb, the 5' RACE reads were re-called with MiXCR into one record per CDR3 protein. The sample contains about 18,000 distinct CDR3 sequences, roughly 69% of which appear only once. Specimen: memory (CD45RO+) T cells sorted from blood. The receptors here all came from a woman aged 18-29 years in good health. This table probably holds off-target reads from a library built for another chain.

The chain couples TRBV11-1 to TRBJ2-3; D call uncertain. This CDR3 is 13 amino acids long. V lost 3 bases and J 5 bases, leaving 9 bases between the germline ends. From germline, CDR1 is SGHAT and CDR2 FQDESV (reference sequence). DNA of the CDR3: TGTGCCAGCAGCTTCGACTCCCGAGATACGCAGTATTTT. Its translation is CASSFDSRDTQYF.

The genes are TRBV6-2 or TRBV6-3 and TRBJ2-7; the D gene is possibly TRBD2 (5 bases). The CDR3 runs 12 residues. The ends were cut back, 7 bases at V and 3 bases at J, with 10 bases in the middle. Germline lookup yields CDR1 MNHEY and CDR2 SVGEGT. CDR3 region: CASTLRGYEQYF. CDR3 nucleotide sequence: TGTGCCAGCACCCTACGGGGCTACGAGCAGTACTTC.

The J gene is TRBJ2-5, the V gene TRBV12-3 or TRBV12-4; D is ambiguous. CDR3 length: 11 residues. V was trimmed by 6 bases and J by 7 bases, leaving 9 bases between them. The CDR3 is CASSQVGTQYF. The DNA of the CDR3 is TGTGCCAGCAGCCAGGTCGGGACCCAGTACTTC.

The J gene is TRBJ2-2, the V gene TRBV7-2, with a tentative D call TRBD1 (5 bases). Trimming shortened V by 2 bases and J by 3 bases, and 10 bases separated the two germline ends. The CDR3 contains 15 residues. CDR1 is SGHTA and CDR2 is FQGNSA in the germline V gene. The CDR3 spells CASSLRGLDTGELFF. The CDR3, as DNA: TGTGCCAGCAGCTTAAGGGGTCTCGACACCGGGGAGCTGTTTTTT.

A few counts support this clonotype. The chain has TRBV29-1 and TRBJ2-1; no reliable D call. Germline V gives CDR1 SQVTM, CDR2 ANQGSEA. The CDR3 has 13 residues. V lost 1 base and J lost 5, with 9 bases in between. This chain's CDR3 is CSVEGAADNEQFF. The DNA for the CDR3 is TGCAGCGTTGAAGGGGCGGCAGACAATGAGCAGTTCTTC.

Here the CDR3 reads CASSSGGVEQYF. CDR3 in DNA: TGTGCCAGCAGCTCGGGGGGGGTCGAGCAGTACTTC. This rearrangement joins TRBV7-2 to TRBJ2-7; 8 bases are a match to TRBD2. Germline CDR1 SGHTA, CDR2 FQGNSA. This CDR3 has 12 residues. After removal of 4 bases from V and 6 bases from J, the junction contained 2 bases not matched to a gene.

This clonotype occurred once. The CDR3 is CASSFLQGASGEQYF. For the CDR3, the DNA is TGTGCCAGCAGCTTCTTACAGGGGGCGTCTGGGGAGCAGTACTTC. This chain connects TRBV11-2 to TRBJ2-7; 9 nucleotides agree with TRBD1. The germline CDR1 and CDR2 sequences are SGHAT and FQNNGV. The V and J ends lost 3 bases and 7 bases, in that order; junction bases with no gene match: 10. The CDR3 runs 15 residues.

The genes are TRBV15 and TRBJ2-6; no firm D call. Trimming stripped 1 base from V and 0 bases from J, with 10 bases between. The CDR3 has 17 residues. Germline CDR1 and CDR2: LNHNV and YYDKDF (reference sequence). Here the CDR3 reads CATSRVAFNSGANVLTF. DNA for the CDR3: TGTGCCACCAGCAGAGTTGCATTCAACTCTGGGGCCAACGTCCTGACTTTC. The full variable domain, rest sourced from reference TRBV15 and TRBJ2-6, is DAMVIQNPRYQVTQFGKPVTLSCSQTLNHNVMYWYQQKSSQAPKLLFHYYDKDFNNEADTPDNFQSRRPNTSFCFLDIRSPGLGDTAMYLCATSRVAFNSGANVLTFGAGSRLTVL.

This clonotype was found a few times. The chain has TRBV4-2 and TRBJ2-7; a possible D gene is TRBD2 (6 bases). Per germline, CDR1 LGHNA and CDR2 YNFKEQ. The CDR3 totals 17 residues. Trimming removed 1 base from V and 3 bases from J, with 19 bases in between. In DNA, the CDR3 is TGTGCCAGCAGCCAAGGGGGGACGGTCAGGGAGGTCTACGAGCAGTACTTC. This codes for CASSQGGTVREVYEQYF.

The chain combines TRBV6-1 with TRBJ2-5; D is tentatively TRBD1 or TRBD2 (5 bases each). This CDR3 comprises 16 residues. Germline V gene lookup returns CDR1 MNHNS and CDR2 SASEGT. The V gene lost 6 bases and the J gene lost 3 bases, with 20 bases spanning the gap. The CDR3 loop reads CASSHLDIRGEETQYF. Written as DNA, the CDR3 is TGTGCCAGCAGCCACCTGGACATCCGAGGGGAAGAGACCCAGTACTTC.

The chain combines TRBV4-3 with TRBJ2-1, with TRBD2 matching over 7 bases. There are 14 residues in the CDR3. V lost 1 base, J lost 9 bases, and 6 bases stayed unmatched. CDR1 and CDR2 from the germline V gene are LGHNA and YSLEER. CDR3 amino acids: CASSQVREGSEQFF. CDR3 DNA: TGCGCCAGCAGCCAAGTTAGGGAGGGCAGTGAGCAGTTCTTC.

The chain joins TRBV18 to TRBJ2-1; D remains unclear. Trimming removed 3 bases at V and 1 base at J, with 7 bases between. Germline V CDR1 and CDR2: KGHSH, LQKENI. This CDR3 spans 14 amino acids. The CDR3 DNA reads TGTGCCAGCTCACCGCGGCGGTCCTACAATGAGCAGTTCTTC. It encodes CASSPRRSYNEQFF. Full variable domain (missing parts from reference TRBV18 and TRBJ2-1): NAGVMQNPRHLVRRRGQEARLRCSPMKGHSHVYWYRQLPEEGLKFMVYLQKENIIDESGMPKERFSAEFPKEGPSILRIQQVVRGDSAAYFCASSPRRSYNEQFFGPGTRLTVL.

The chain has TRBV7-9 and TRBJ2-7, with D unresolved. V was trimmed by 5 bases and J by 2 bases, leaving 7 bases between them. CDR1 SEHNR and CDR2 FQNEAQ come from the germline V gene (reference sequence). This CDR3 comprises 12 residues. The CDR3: CASSRPPYEQYF. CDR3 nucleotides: TGTGCCAGCAGCCGCCCGCCCTACGAGCAGTACTTC.

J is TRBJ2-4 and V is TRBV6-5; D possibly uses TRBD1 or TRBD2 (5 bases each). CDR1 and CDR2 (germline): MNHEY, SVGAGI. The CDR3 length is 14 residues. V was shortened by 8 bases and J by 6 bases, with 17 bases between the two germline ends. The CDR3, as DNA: TGTGCCAGCGGTGAAATCGGGACGGGAAACATTCAGTACTTC. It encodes CASGEIGTGNIQYF.

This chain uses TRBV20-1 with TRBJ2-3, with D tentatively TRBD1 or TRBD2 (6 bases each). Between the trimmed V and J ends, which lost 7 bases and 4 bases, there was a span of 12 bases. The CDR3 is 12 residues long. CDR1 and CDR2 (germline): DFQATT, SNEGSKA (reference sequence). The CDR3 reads CSGGGPPDTQYF. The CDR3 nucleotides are TGCAGTGGAGGGGGGCCTCCAGATACGCAGTATTTT.

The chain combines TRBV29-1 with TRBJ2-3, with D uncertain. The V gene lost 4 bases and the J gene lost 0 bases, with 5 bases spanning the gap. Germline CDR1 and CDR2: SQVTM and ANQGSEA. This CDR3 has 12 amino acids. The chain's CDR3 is CSVAGSTDTQYF. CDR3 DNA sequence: TGCAGCGTTGCCGGAAGCACAGATACGCAGTATTTT.

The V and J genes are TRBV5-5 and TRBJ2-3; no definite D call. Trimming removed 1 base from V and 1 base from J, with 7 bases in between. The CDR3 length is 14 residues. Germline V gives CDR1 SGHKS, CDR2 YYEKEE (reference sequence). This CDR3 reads CASSLHPRTDTQYF. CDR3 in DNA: TGTGCCAGCAGCTTGCACCCCCGCACAGATACGCAGTATTTT.

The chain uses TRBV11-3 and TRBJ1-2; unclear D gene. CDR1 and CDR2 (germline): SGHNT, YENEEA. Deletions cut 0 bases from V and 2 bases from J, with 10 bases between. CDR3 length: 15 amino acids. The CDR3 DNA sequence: TGTGCCAGCAGCTTAGATGCCCCCGTAAACTATGGCTACACCTTC. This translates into CASSLDAPVNYGYTF. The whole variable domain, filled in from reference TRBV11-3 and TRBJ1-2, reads EAGVVQSPRYKIIEKKQPVAFWCNPISGHNTLYWYLQNLGQGPELLIRYENEEAVDDSQLPKDRFSAERLKGVDSTLKIQPAELGDSAVYLCASSLDAPVNYGYTFGSGTRLTVV.

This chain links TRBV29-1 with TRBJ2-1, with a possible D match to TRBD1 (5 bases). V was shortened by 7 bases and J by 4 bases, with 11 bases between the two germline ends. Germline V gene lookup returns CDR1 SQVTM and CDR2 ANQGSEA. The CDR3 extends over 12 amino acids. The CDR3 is CSARVGYNEQFF. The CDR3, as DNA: TGCAGCGCCAGGGTCGGGTACAATGAGCAGTTCTTC.

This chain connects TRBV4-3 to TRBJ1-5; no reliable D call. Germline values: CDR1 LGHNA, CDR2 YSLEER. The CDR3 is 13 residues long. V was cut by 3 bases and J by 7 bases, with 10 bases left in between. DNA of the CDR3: TGCGCCAGCAGCCAGTCCTTGGGGCAGCCCCAGCATTTT. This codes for CASSQSLGQPQHF.

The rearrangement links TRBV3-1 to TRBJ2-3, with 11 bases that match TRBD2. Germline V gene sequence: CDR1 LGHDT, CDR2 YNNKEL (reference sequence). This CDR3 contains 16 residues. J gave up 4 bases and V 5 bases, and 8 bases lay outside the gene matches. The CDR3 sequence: CASSKTSGIVPDTQYF. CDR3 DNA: TGTGCCAGCAGCAAGACTAGCGGGATTGTCCCAGATACGCAGTATTTT.

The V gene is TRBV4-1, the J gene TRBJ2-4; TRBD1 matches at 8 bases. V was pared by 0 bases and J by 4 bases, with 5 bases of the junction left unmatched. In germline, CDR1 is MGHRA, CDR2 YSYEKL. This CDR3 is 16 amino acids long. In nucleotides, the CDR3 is TGCGCCAGCAGCCAAGACCTAAGACAGGGGAAAAACATTCAGTACTTC. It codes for CASSQDLRQGKNIQYF.

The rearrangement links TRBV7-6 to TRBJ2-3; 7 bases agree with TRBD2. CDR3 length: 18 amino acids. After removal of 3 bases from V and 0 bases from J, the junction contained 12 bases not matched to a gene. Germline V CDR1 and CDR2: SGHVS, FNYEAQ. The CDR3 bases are TGTGCCAGCAGCTTGTTCCCCTCTAGCGGTCTCAGCACAGATACGCAGTATTTT. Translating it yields CASSLFPSSGLSTDTQYF.

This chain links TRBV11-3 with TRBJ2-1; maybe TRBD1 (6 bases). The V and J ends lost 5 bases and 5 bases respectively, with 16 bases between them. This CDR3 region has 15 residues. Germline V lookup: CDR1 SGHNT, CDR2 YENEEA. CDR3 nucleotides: TGTGCCAGCAGCGGTAGGCAGGGGACAAACAATGAGCAGTTCTTC. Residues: CASSGRQGTNNEQFF.

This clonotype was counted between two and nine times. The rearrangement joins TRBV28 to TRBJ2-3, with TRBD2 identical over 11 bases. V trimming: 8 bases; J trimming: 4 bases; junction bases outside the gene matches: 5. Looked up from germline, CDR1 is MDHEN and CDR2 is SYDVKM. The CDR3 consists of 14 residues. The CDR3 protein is CASLPGLAADTQYF. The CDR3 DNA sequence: TGTGCCAGCCTCCCGGGACTAGCGGCAGATACGCAGTATTTT.

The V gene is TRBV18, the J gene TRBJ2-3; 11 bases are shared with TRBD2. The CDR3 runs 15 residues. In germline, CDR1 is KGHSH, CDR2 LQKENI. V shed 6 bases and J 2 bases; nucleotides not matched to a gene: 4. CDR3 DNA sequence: TGTGCCAGCTCCCCTAGCGGGAGGTACACAGATACGCAGTATTTT. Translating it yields CASSPSGRYTDTQYF.